What follows are 11 T cell receptor beta chains derived from one specimen sequenced in a study of cytotoxic CD8 clonotypes in ibrutinib-treated CLL. TCRdb's table, derived via immunoSEQ multiplex PCR, lists solely in-frame clones and lacks some. Among hundreds of thousands of clones, around four fifths were seen once, and the ten largest hold about 6.3%. The starting material was PBMCs, obtained before ibrutinib treatment. These receptors were taken from a human donor with chronic lymphocytic leukemia.

The sample holds one count of this clone. The rearrangement joins TRBV30 to TRBJ2-7; 11 bases agree with TRBD1. The CDR3 length is 15 residues. V lost 2 bases, J lost 4 bases, and 7 bases stayed unmatched. Looked up from germline, CDR1 is GTSNPN and CDR2 is SVGIG (reference sequence). CDR3 in amino acids: CAWSPKDRGLYEQYF. The DNA of the CDR3 is TGTGCCTGGAGTCCCAAGGACAGGGGGCTTTACGAGCAGTACTTC.

As to this clone: The junction departs from germline at one end; a sequencing error may be responsible. The chain combines TRBV6-6 with TRBJ2-5; 11 positions match TRBD2. The CDR3 sequence is 16 residues long. CDR1 MNHNY and CDR2 SVGAGI come from the germline V gene (reference sequence). This CDR3 is CASSNPSGRHQETQYF. CDR3 in DNA: TGTGCCAGCAGTAACCCTAGCGGGAGGCACCAGGAGACCCAGTACTTC.

This chain connects TRBV4-3 to TRBJ1-1, with TRBD1 as a possible D gene (6 bases). Trimming took off 0 bases at V and 1 base at J, with 15 bases between the two ends. Germline CDR1 reads LGHNA; CDR2 reads YSLEER. CDR3 length: 17 residues. The CDR3 is CASSQDPQGGGNTEAFF. The CDR3 DNA sequence: TGCGCCAGCAGCCAAGATCCCCAGGGAGGGGGGAACACTGAAGCTTTCTTT.

This chain joins TRBV30 and TRBJ1-3; D not resolved. The CDR3 is 13 amino acids. V was cut by 1 base and J by 3 bases, with 7 bases left in between. Germline V gene data show CDR1 as GTSNPN and CDR2 as SVGIG (reference sequence). The CDR3 loop reads CAWSGGSGNTIYF. CDR3 sequence (DNA): TGTGCCTGGAGTGGAGGGAGTGGAAACACCATATATTTT.

The genes are TRBV7-8 and TRBJ2-2; no definite D call. The CDR3 loop spans 13 amino acids. V was clipped by 6 bases and J by 3 bases, with 8 bases between them. Germline V lookup: CDR1 SGHVS, CDR2 FQNEAQ. In DNA form, the CDR3 reads TGTGCCAGCAGAGACATTGACACCGGGGAGCTGTTTTTT. Its protein product is CASRDIDTGELFF. The whole variable domain, remainder taken from reference TRBV7-8 and TRBJ2-2, is GAGVSQSPRYKVAKRGQDVALRCDPISGHVSLFWYQQALGQGPEFLTYFQNEAQLDKSGLPSDRFFAERPEGSVSTLKIQRTQQEDSAVYLCASRDIDTGELFFGEGSRLTVL.

The V and J genes are TRBV6-5 and TRBJ1-2; D possibly corresponds to TRBD1 (6 bases). This CDR3 is 15 amino acids long. With 2 bases removed from V and 3 bases from J, the gap between germline ends came to 13 bases. Germline CDR1 MNHEY, CDR2 SVGAGI. This CDR3 is CASSYHREWDYGYTF. In nucleotides, the CDR3 is TGTGCCAGCAGTTACCACAGGGAGTGGGACTATGGCTACACCTTC.

The V call is TRBV18, the J call TRBJ1-2; a weak D match, TRBD1 (6 bases). Trimming removed 8 bases from V and 7 bases from J, with 14 bases in between. CDR1 and CDR2 (germline): KGHSH, LQKENI. This CDR3 has 12 amino acids. This CDR3 reads CASPSGASGYTF. CDR3 DNA: TGTGCCAGCCCCTCGGGGGCAAGTGGCTACACCTTC.

This clone was detected only once. The genes are TRBV7-9 and TRBJ2-7; D unclear. Germline CDR1 is SEHNR and CDR2 is FQNEAQ (reference sequence). Trimming stripped 4 bases from V and 2 bases from J, with 6 bases between. The CDR3 is 12 residues long. The CDR3 DNA is TGTGCCAGCAGCTCAAGGCCCTACGAGCAGTACTTC. It is translated as CASSSRPYEQYF.

The rearrangement joins TRBV7-8 to TRBJ2-1; TRBD1 is a possible D gene (5 bases). The germline CDR1 and CDR2 sequences are SGHVS and FQNEAQ. Trimming cost V 5 bases and J 3 bases, with 17 bases left between them. The CDR3 loop spans 16 amino acids. DNA for the CDR3: TGTGCCAGCAGCCCAGGGATCCGGTTGGACTACAATGAGCAGTTCTTC. Translated, it gives CASSPGIRLDYNEQFF.

This clone was seen a few times. The V call is TRBV11-2, the J call TRBJ2-1, with 10 bases lining up with TRBD2. V lost 6 bases to trimming and J lost 8 bases; unmatched junction nucleotides: 13. Looked up from germline, CDR1 is SGHAT and CDR2 is FQNNGV. This CDR3 contains 16 residues. The CDR3, as DNA: TGTGCCAGCAGTTACCGGACTAGCGGAGATACCGATGAGCAGTTCTTC. It codes for CASSYRTSGDTDEQFF.

The rearrangement uses TRBV6-5 and TRBJ2-1, with TRBD2 matching 9 bases. After removal of 5 bases from V and 4 bases from J, the junction contained 6 bases not matched to a gene. The CDR3 is 15 amino acids. Germline lookup yields CDR1 MNHEY and CDR2 SVGAGI. CDR3 amino acids: CASSPLAGAYNEQFF. CDR3 bases: TGTGCCAGCAGTCCCTTAGCGGGAGCGTACAATGAGCAGTTCTTC.